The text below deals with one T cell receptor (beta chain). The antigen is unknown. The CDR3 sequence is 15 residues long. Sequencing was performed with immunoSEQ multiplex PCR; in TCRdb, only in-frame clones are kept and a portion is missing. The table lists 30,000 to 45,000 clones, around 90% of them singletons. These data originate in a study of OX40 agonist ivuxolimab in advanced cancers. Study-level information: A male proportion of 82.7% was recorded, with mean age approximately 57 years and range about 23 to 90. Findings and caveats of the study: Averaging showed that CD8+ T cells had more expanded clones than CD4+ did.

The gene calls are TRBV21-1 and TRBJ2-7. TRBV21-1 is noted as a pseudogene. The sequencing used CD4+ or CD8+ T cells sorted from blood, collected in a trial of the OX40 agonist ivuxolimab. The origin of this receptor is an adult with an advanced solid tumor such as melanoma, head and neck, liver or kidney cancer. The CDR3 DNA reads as TGTGCCAGCAGCTCCGGACCTCCTTTGGACTACGAGCAGTACTTC. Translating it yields CASSSGPPLDYEQYF.